Listed below are T cell receptor beta chains from one sample, sequenced in a study of control samples from healthy donors and cancer patients. Sequencing used immunoSEQ multiplex PCR; TCRdb keeps in-frame clones, though not all of them. The table has 180,000 or so clones, around 93% seen once. The sequenced sample consisted of blood. The source of these receptors is a woman in her sixties in good health. The CDR3 runs from the conserved cysteine through the conserved F or W. A D gene is named only where the DNA matches it firmly. Only some rows state a clone size, as once, few, many or a class for expanded clones.

CDR3 protein: CASSVQGAAGNTIYF
CDR3 DNA: TGTGCCAGCAGCGTCCAGGGGGCGGCTGGAAACACCATATATTTT
J gene: TRBJ1-3
V gene: TRBV9
D gene: TRBD1
clone size: -

CDR3 protein: CASSRTSGAGETQYF
CDR3 DNA: TGTGCCAGTAGTAGGACTAGCGGGGCGGGGGAGACCCAGTACTTC
J gene: TRBJ2-5
V gene: TRBV19
D gene: TRBD2
clone size: -

CDR3 protein: CASRSIRDIQYF
CDR3 DNA: TGTGCCAGCAGAAGCATTAGGGACATTCAGTACTTC
J gene: TRBJ2-4
V gene: TRBV2
D gene: -
clone size: -

CDR3 protein: CSVEMSRGQGAVGYTF
CDR3 DNA: TGCAGCGTTGAAATGAGTAGGGGACAGGGGGCCGTTGGCTACACCTTC
J gene: TRBJ1-2
V gene: TRBV29-1
D gene: TRBD1
clone size: -

CDR3 protein: CASSIGGPSTDTQYF
CDR3 DNA: TGTGCCAGTAGTATCGGGGGGCCCAGCACAGATACGCAGTATTTT
J gene: TRBJ2-3
V gene: TRBV19
D gene: -
clone size: -

CDR3 protein: CAWTGPVPSTDTQYF
CDR3 DNA: TGTGCCTGGACAGGCCCGGTTCCTAGCACAGATACGCAGTATTTT
J gene: TRBJ2-3
V gene: TRBV30
D gene: -
clone size: -

CDR3 protein: CASSIPGSTEAFF
CDR3 DNA: TGTGCCAGTAGTATACCAGGGAGTACTGAAGCTTTCTTT
J gene: TRBJ1-1
V gene: TRBV19
D gene: -
clone size: -

CDR3 protein: CASSYGQGDTSSPLHF
CDR3 DNA: TGTGCCAGCAGTTACGGACAGGGGGACACTAGTTCACCCCTCCACTTT
J gene: TRBJ1-6
V gene: TRBV6-5
D gene: TRBD1
clone size: many

CDR3 protein: CAWTRSGTGDSPLHF
CDR3 DNA: TGTGCCTGGACGCGTTCCGGGACAGGGGATTCACCCCTCCACTTT
J gene: TRBJ1-6
V gene: TRBV30
D gene: TRBD1
clone size: -

CDR3 protein: CASSLLGGTTEAFF
CDR3 DNA: TGTGCCAGCAGCTTGTTGGGGGGGACCACTGAAGCTTTCTTT
J gene: TRBJ1-1
V gene: TRBV5-6
D gene: -
clone size: -